This TCR beta chain was sequenced for a study of cytomegalovirus exposure and HLA in healthy donors. Findings and limits, study-wide: Diagnosis of cytomegalovirus status made by the classifier reportedly showed high specificity and sensitivity.

TCRdb keeps only in-frame clones here, not all; method: immunoSEQ multiplex PCR. Altogether some 310,000 clones are present, nearly 90% being singletons, with the ten largest covering approximately 0.96%. Remarks on this clone: Its antigen is unidentified.

Trimming cost V 0 bases and J 5 bases, with 12 bases left between them. The V gene's germline CDR1 is SGDLS and CDR2 YYNGEE. The CDR3 is 15 residues long. The material sequenced was PBMCs. The gene calls are TRBV9 and TRBJ1-5; no clear D gene. This clonotype was obtained from a man aged 30 to 39 in good health and CMV-seronegative. The CDR3, as DNA: TGTGCCAGCAGCGTAGACGGGGTCGGCTATCAGCCCCAGCATTTT. Its translation is CASSVDGVGYQPQHF.